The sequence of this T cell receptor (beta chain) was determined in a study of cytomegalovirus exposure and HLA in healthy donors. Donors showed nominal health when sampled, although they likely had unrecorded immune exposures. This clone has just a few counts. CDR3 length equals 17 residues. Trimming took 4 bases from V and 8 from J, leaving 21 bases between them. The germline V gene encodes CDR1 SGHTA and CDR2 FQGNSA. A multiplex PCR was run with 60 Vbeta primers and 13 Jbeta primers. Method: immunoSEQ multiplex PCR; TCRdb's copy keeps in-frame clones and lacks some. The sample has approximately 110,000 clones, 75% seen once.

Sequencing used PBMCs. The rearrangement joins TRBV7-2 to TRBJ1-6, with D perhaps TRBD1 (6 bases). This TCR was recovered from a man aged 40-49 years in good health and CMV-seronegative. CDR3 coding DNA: TGTGCCAGCAGCTCAGCCAGGACAGAGGTCGAGGATTCACCCCTCCACTTT. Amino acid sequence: CASSSARTEVEDSPLHF.